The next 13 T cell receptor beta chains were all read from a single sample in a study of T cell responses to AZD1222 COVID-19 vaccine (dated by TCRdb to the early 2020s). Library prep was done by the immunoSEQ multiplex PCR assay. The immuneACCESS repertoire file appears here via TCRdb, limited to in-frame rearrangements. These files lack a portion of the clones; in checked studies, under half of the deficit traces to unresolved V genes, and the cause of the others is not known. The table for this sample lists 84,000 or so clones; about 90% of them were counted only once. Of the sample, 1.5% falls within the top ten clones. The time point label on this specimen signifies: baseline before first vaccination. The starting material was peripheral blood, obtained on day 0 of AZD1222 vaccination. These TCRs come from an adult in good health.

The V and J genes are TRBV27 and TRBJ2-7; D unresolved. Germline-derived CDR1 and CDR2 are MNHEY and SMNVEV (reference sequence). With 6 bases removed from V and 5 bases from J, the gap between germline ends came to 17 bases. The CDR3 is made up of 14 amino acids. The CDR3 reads CASSSENRAHEQYF. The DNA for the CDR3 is TGTGCCAGCAGCTCCGAAAACAGAGCCCACGAGCAGTACTTC.

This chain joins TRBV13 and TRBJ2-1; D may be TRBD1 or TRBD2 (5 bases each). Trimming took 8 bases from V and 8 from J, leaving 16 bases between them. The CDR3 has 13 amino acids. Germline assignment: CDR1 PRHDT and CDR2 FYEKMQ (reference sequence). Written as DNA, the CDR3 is TGTGCCAGCCGGGACCACCTTCGGCATGAGCAGTTCTTC. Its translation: CASRDHLRHEQFF.

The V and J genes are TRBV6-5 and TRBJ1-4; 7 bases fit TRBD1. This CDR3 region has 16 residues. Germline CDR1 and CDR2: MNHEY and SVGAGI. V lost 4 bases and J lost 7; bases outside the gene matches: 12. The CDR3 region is CASSSDRPRASEKLFF. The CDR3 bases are TGTGCCAGCAGTTCGGACAGGCCGAGAGCTAGTGAAAAACTGTTTTTT.

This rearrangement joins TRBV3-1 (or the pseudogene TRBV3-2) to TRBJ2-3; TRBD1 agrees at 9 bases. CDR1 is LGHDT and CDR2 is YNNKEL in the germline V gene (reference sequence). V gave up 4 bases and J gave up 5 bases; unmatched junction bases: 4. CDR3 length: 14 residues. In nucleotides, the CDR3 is TGTGCCAGCAGCCCGAGACAGGGGGGAGATACGCAGTATTTT. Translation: CASSPRQGGDTQYF.

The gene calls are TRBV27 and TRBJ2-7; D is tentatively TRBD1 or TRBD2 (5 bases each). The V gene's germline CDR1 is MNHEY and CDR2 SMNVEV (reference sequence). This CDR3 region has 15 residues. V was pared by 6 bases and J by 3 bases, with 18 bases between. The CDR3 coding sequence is TGTGCCAGCAGCCTCACCCCCGGGACGGGCTACGAGCAGTACTTC. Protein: CASSLTPGTGYEQYF.

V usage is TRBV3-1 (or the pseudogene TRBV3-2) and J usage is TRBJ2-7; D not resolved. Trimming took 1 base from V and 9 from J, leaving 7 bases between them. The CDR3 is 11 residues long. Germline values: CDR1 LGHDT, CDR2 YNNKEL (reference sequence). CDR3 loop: CASSQGAWQYF. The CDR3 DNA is TGTGCCAGCAGCCAAGGCGCATGGCAGTACTTC.

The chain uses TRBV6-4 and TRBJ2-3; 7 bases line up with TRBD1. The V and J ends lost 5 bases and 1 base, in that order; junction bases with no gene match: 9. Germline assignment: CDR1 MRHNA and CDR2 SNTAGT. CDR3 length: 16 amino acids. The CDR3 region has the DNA TGTGCCAGCAGTAGGGAGACAGGGACCGGCACAGATACGCAGTATTTT. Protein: CASSRETGTGTDTQYF.

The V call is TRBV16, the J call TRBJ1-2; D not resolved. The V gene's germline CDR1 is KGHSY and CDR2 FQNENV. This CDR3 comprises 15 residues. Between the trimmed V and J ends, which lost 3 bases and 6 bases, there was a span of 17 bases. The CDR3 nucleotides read TGTGCCAGCAGCCATCTGGCGGTAAAGGGCGATGGCTACACCTTC. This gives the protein CASSHLAVKGDGYTF.

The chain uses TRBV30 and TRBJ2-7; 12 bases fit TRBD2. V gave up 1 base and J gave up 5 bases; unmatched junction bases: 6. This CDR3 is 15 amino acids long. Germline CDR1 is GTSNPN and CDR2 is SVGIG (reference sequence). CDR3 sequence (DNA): TGTGCCTGGAGTGATCTAGCGGGAGGGAAGGACGAGCAGTACTTC. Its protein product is CAWSDLAGGKDEQYF.

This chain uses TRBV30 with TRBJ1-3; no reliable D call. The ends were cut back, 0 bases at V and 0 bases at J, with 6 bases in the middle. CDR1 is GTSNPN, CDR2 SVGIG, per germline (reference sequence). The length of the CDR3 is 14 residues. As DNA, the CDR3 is TGTGCCTGGAGTGTTAAGGACTCTGGAAACACCATATATTTT. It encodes CAWSVKDSGNTIYF.

The CDR3 reads CASSVGTADSGNTIYF. The CDR3 nucleotides are TGTGCCAGCAGCGTCGGGACAGCAGACTCTGGAAACACCATATATTTT. J is TRBJ1-3 and V is TRBV3-1 (or the pseudogene TRBV3-2); 7 bases map to TRBD1. The CDR3 covers 16 residues. J gave up 0 bases and V 5 bases, and 7 bases lay outside the gene matches. Germline CDR1 reads LGHDT; CDR2 reads YNNKEL (reference sequence).

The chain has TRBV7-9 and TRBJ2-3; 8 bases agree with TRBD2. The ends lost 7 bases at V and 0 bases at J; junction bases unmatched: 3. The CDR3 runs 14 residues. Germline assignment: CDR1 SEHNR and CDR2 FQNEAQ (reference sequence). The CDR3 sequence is CASTPGGSTDTQYF. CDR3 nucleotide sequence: TGTGCCAGCACCCCGGGAGGGAGCACAGATACGCAGTATTTT.

CDR3 nucleotides: TGTGCCAGCAGTTACGTCCGTAGGACGAACACCGGGGAGCTGTTTTTT. Protein sequence: CASSYVRRTNTGELFF. The rearrangement uses TRBV6-6 and TRBJ2-2; D is uncertain. CDR3 length: 16 residues. Germline V gene sequence: CDR1 MNHNY, CDR2 SVGAGI (reference sequence). The V end was cut by 2 bases, the J end by 0 bases, with 10 bases between.